This T cell receptor (beta chain) is drawn from a study of Ad26.COV2.S vaccination and SARS-CoV-2 variants. General study results and limits: There was reportedly substantial breadth in spike-specific CD8+ and CD4+ T cell responses after vaccination. The TCR breadth and depth analyses may have produced an underestimate of total T cell responses.

Notes on this clone: The antigen is unknown.

Assay: immunoSEQ multiplex PCR; the TCRdb copy retains only in-frame clones and omits some. This table has around 450,000 clones, roughly 90% appearing once. Trimming removed 4 bases at V and 2 bases at J, with 3 bases between. The germline V gene encodes CDR1 WSHSY and CDR2 SAAADI. The CDR3 loop spans 13 amino acids. Indicated treatment: roughly 20 received Ad26.COV2.S at low or high dose, single or two shots; roughly 5 received placebo; per-sample allocation not given. On day 63 after the first injection, vaccine and placebo recipients gave samples. An adult of 18-55 years in Boston served as donor. Immunization relied on an Ad26 vector, which expressed Wuhan-strain SARS-CoV-2 spike.

The source was peripheral blood, collected in a trial of Ad26.COV2.S vaccine versus placebo. The chain is built from TRBV10-2 and TRBJ2-6, with D hard to call. This receptor was identified in a person aged 18 to 65 who received the Ad26.COV2.S COVID-19 vaccine or a placebo. CDR3 in DNA: TGCGCCAGCAGTGGTACTGGGGCCAACGTCCTGACTTTC. This sequence encodes CASSGTGANVLTF.